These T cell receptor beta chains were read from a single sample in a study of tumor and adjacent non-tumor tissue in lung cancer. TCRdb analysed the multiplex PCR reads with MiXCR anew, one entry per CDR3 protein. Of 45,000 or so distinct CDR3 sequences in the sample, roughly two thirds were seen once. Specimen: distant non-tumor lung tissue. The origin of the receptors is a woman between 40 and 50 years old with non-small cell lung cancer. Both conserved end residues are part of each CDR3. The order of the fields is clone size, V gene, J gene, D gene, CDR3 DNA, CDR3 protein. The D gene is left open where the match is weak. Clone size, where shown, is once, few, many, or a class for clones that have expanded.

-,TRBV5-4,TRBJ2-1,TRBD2,TGTGCCAGCAGCTTGAGTGCGGGGGTTTACAATAAGCAGATCTTT,CASSLSAGVYNKQIF
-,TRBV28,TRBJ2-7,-,TGTGCCAGCAGTCCCCCTTCGGATGCGCCCTACGAGCAGTACTTC,CASSPPSDAPYEQYF
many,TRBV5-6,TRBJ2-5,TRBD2,TGTGCCAGCAGCTCGTTCTGGGGTAGCGGGAGTTCAGCAGAGACCCAGTACTTC,CASSSFWGSGSSAETQYF
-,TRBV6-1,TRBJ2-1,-,TGTGCCAGCAGTTGGACCAGATATGGTGAGCAGTTCTTC,CASSWTRYGEQFF
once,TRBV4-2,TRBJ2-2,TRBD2,TGTGCCGGCAGCCAAGGGACTAGTGGGAACACCGGGGAGCTGTTTTTT,CAGSQGTSGNTGELFF
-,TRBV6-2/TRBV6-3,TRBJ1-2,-,TGTGCCAACAGTTACGGGACGGATAACTATGGCTATACCTTC,CANSYGTDNYGYTF
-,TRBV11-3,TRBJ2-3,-,TGTGCCAGTAGCCCAGGTCAGGACACAGGTACGCAGTATTTT,CASSPGQDTGTQYF
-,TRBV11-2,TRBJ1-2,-,TGTGCTAGCAGTTCCGGGGGTGGTTATGGCTACATCTTC,CASSSGGGYGYIF
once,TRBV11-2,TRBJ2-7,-,TGTGTCAGCAGCTTCAGCAATGAGCAGTACTTC,CVSSFSNEQYF
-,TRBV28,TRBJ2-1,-,TGTGCCAGCAGCTACCCCCGGGGACTCAAGGAGGGAACTCAGCAGTTCTTC,CASSYPRGLKEGTQQFF
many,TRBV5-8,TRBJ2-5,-,TGTGCCAACGGGCGCGAGACCCAGTACTTC,CANGRETQYF
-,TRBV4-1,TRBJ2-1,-,TGCGCCAGCAGAATGGGGCGGGGAATCTACGATGAGCAATTCTTC,CASRMGRGIYDEQFF
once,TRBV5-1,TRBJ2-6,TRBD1,TGCGCCAGGAGCTTGGGTGACAGGGTCTCTGGAGCCAACGTCCTGACTTTC,CARSLGDRVSGANVLTF
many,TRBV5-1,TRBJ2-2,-,TGCGCCAGCAGCTTCCAGAACACCGGGGAGCTGTTTTTT,CASSFQNTGELFF
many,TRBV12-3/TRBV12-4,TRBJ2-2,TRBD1,TGTGCCAGCAGCCTTAGGACAGGTGTGACCGGGGAGCTGTTTTTT,CASSLRTGVTGELFF
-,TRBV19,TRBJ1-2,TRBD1,TGTGCTAGTAGTGCCACAGGGGTTGGCTATGGCTACACCTTC,CASSATGVGYGYTF
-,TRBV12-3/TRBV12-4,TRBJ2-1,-,TGTGTCAGCAGTTCGAGAATGGAACCGCGCGATGAGCAGTTCTTC,CVSSSRMEPRDEQFF
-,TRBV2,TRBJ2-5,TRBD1,TGTGCCAGCAGTCGAACAGGGGGTAACGAGACCCAGTACTTC,CASSRTGGNETQYF
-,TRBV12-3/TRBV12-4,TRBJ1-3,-,TGTGCCAGCACCATCGGGGACTCTGGGAACACCATATATTTT,CASTIGDSGNTIYF
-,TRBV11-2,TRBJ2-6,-,TGTGCCAGCAGCTGGTCGTACCTCTCTGGGGCTAACGTCCTGACTTTC,CASSWSYLSGANVLTF
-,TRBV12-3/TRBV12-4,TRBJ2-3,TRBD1,TGTGCCAGTGGTAGGGGGCTCACAGATGCGCAGTATTTT,CASGRGLTDAQYF
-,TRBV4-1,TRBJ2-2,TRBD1,TGCGCCAGCGGCCAAGCCGGAAGACAGGGAAACACCAGGGAGCTGTTTTTT,CASGQAGRQGNTRELFF
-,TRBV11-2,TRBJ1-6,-,TGTGCCAGCGACTCAGGGGAACCAAATTCACCCCTCCATTTT,CASDSGEPNSPLHF
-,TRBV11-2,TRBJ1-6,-,TGTGCTAGCAGCTTATCGCCCTCTGGGGGGTACTCGCCCCCCCACTTT,CASSLSPSGGYSPPHF
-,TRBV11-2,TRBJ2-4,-,TGTGCCAGTAGCTTAGGGACACAGGGTGGAGCCAAAAACATTGAGTACTTC,CASSLGTQGGAKNIEYF
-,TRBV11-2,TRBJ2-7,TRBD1,TGTGCCGGCAGCACAGGGGCTGGCGGAGCCTACGAGCAGTACTTC,CAGSTGAGGAYEQYF
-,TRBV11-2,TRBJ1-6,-,TGTGCTAGCTGCTTAGAGAGAGGTTCACCCCTCCACTTT,CASCLERGSPLHF
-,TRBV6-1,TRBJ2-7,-,TGTGCCAGCAGTTCCGGGCCAGGGACATGCGAACAGTACTTC,CASSSGPGTCEQYF
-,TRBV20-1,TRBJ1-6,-,TGCAGTGCCAGGGGCCGGATGGCTTATAGTTCACCCCTCCACTTT,CSARGRMAYSSPLHF
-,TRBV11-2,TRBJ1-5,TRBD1,TGTGCGAGCAGCCTGCGGGACAGAGACAATCTATATAGCAGTCAGCCCCAGCATTTT,CASSLRDRDNLYSSQPQHF
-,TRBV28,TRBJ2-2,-,TGTGCCAGCAGTCCGGGACCCAGGAGGAGCGCCGGGGAGCTGTTTTTT,CASSPGPRRSAGELFF
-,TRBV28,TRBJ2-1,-,TGTGCCAGCAGCCTCCCGGCGGCTAGCGCCCTCATTGAACAGTTCTTC,CASSLPAASALIEQFF
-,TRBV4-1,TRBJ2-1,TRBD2,TGCACCAGCAGCCAAGCCGGACTAGCGGGATTTAATGAGCAGCTCTTC,CTSSQAGLAGFNEQLF
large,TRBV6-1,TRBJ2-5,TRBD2,TGTGCCAGCAGAGGGACTAGCGTCGAGACCCAGTACTTC,CASRGTSVETQYF
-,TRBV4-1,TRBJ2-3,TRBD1,TGCGCCAGCAGCCAAGATGAGGAGACAGGGGCATCCACATATACGCAGTATTTT,CASSQDEETGASTYTQYF
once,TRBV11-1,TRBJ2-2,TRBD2,TGTGCCGGCAGCCTAAGTCTCCTAGCGGGAGCAGCCGGGGAGCTGTTTTTT,CAGSLSLLAGAAGELFF
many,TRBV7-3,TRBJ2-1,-,TGTGCCAGCAGCTTAAGTCCCCAACGGGAGCAGTTCTTC,CASSLSPQREQFF
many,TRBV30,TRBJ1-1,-,TGTGCCTGGACCTTACGACCCAGGAGCACTGAAGCTTTCTTT,CAWTLRPRSTEAFF
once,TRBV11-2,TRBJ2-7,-,TGTGCCAGTAGCCAAGGCCTTTTCTACGAGCAGTACTTC,CASSQGLFYEQYF
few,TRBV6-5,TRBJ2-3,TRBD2,TGTGCCACTCGGGGGGTAGTAGCAGATACGCAGTATTTT,CATRGVVADTQYF
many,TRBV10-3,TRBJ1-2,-,TGTGCCATCAGTCATAACCCTCGGAGGACAGCTGATTATGGCTACACCTTC,CAISHNPRRTADYGYTF